The 25 T cell receptor beta chains reported below all come from one sample, sequenced in a study of blood T cell repertoires in COVID-19. Sequencing was performed with immunoSEQ multiplex PCR; in TCRdb, only in-frame clones are kept and a portion is missing. The data show about 170,000 clones, with less than 80% seen just once and roughly 19% held by the top ten. The sequencing input was PBMCs or T cells enriched from blood (not recorded which). The receptors were sampled from a woman aged 65 to 85 in a cohort exposed to, infected with or recovered from COVID-19 (not recorded which).

The chain combines TRBV2 with TRBJ2-1; TRBD2 aligns across 13 bases. The junction had 3 bases not matched to a gene; V was cut back by 5 bases and J by 5 bases. The CDR3 has 15 amino acids. Germline assignment: CDR1 SNHLY and CDR2 FYNNEI. DNA for the CDR3: TGTGCCAGCAGTCTCGGGACTAGCGGGAACAATGAGCAGTTCTTC. Residues: CASSLGTSGNNEQFF.

The chain uses TRBV10-2 and TRBJ1-2, with D maybe TRBD1 (6 bases). CDR1 and CDR2 (germline): WSHSY, SAAADI. The CDR3 extends over 15 amino acids. The V gene lost 5 bases and the J gene lost 0 bases, with 13 bases spanning the gap. The CDR3 here is CASSPGVGANYGYTF. As DNA, the CDR3 is TGCGCCAGCAGTCCAGGGGTGGGAGCTAACTATGGCTACACCTTC.

This chain links TRBV10-3 with TRBJ2-1, with a tentative D call TRBD1 (5 bases). The V and J ends lost 5 bases and 0 bases respectively, with 29 bases between them. This CDR3 contains 21 residues. CDR1 is ENHRY, CDR2 SYGVKD, per germline. CDR3 nucleotide sequence: TGTGCCATCAGTCGCCCCCGGACACGTCAATCATCCCCCAGCTCCTACAATGAGCAGTTCTTC. This codes for CAISRPRTRQSSPSSYNEQFF.

A few counts support this clone. The J gene is TRBJ2-1, the V gene TRBV13; TRBD1 matches at 11 bases. This CDR3 comprises 15 residues. Germline loops: CDR1 PRHDT, CDR2 FYEKMQ (reference sequence). J was trimmed by 12 bases and V by 4 bases; bases with no gene match: 11. The CDR3 protein is CASSSRTGGASAQFF. In nucleotides, the CDR3 is TGTGCCAGCAGCTCCCGGACAGGGGGCGCATCGGCGCAGTTCTTC.

V is TRBV18 and J is TRBJ1-1, with 9 bases lining up with TRBD1. There are 14 residues in the CDR3. Germline-derived CDR1 and CDR2 are KGHSH and LQKENI. Trimming took 3 bases from V and 8 from J; bases not matched to a gene: 7. CDR3 in DNA: TGTGCCAGCTCACCCGTCCCGGGACAGGGCGAAGCTTTCTTT. Encoded protein: CASSPVPGQGEAFF.

The genes are TRBV5-1 and TRBJ1-1, with a possible D match to TRBD1 (6 bases). Germline CDR1 and CDR2: SGHRS and YFSETQ. The CDR3 has 16 amino acids. V was cut by 4 bases and J by 1 base, with 17 bases left in between. CDR3 in DNA: TGCGCCAGCAGCATAAGGACCATGACAGGGAACACTGAAGCTTTCTTT. Protein sequence: CASSIRTMTGNTEAFF.

The chain links TRBV28 to TRBJ1-5, with a tentative D call TRBD1 (5 bases). V was trimmed by 6 bases and J by 6 bases, leaving 12 bases between them. The CDR3 is 13 amino acids. The germline V gene encodes CDR1 MDHEN and CDR2 SYDVKM. This chain's CDR3 is CASRQGGIQPQHF. For the CDR3, the DNA is TGTGCCAGCAGGCAGGGTGGGATTCAGCCCCAGCATTTT.

The J gene is TRBJ1-1, the V gene TRBV4-2, with 11 bases fitting TRBD1. This CDR3 region has 15 residues. Germline V CDR1 and CDR2: LGHNA, YNFKEQ. Trimming at V came to 5 bases and at J to 1 base, leaving 3 bases not matched to a gene. The chain's CDR3 is CASSVGQGANTEAFF. CDR3 in DNA: TGTGCCAGCAGCGTTGGACAGGGGGCGAACACTGAAGCTTTCTTT.

The J gene is TRBJ2-1, the V gene TRBV15; TRBD2 might be the D (5 bases). The CDR3 spans 16 residues. Trimming stripped 1 base from V and 0 bases from J, with 10 bases between. Germline V gene data show CDR1 as LNHNV and CDR2 as YYDKDF (reference sequence). CDR3 nucleotides: TGTGCCACCAGCAGAGGTCTAGCCGCCTCCTACAATGAGCAGTTCTTC. Its translation: CATSRGLAASYNEQFF.

The chain couples TRBV5-1 to TRBJ2-7; D might be TRBD2 (7 bases). This CDR3 is 14 amino acids long. Germline assignment: CDR1 SGHRS and CDR2 YFSETQ. The V and J ends lost 5 bases and 7 bases respectively, with 19 bases between them. CDR3 DNA: TGCGCCAGCAGACTGGGACTATCCCAGGGGGAGCAGTACTTC. Residues: CASRLGLSQGEQYF.

The rearrangement links TRBV28 to TRBJ1-2; the D gene is possibly TRBD1 (5 bases). This CDR3 region has 14 residues. Per the germline V gene, CDR1 is MDHEN and CDR2 is SYDVKM. V was pared by 2 bases and J by 4 bases, with 11 bases between. DNA of the CDR3: TGTGCCAGCAGTTTAAGCGCAGGGTCCTATGGCTACACCTTC. This encodes CASSLSAGSYGYTF.

Only a few counts were recorded for this clone. This chain joins TRBV7-3 and TRBJ2-1, with 7 bases that match TRBD2. The ends lost 4 bases at V and 1 base at J; junction bases unmatched: 4. The CDR3 is 15 amino acids. Germline V gene lookup returns CDR1 SGHTA and CDR2 FQGTGA. CDR3 loop: CASSSGGRSYNEQFF. CDR3 in DNA: TGTGCCAGCAGCTCGGGCGGGAGATCCTACAATGAGCAGTTCTTC.

The gene calls are TRBV15 and TRBJ1-3, with D unresolved. Germline V CDR1 and CDR2: LNHNV, YYDKDF (reference sequence). Deletions cut 5 bases from V and 4 bases from J, with 12 bases between. This CDR3 spans 14 amino acids. CDR3 in DNA: TGTGCCACCAGCCCGGCGGTGGCGGGAAACACCATATATTTT. Encoded protein: CATSPAVAGNTIYF.

The chain couples TRBV3-1 (or the pseudogene TRBV3-2) to TRBJ2-5; TRBD1 might be the D (6 bases). The V and J ends lost 4 bases and 7 bases respectively, with 22 bases between them. CDR1 is LGHDT, CDR2 YNNKEL, per germline (reference sequence). The CDR3 contains 16 residues. CDR3 nucleotide sequence: TGTGCCAGCAGCCCACAGGGCGGAGTGACTTGGCTGACCCAGTACTTC. It yields the protein CASSPQGGVTWLTQYF.

The V and J genes are TRBV11-2 and TRBJ2-3; the match to TRBD2 covers 11 bases. The CDR3 extends over 16 amino acids. Germline CDR1 and CDR2: SGHAT and FQNNGV. V shed 6 bases, J shed 2 bases, and the junction held 7 bases outside the gene matches. The CDR3: CASSYGLAGITDTQYF. CDR3 in DNA: TGTGCCAGCAGTTACGGACTAGCGGGTATCACAGATACGCAGTATTTT.

V usage is TRBV5-1 and J usage is TRBJ2-1; 8 nucleotides align to TRBD2. The CDR3 extends over 18 amino acids. V lost 1 base and J lost 2; bases outside the gene matches: 11. Germline CDR1 reads SGHRS; CDR2 reads YFSETQ. The CDR3 bases are TGCGCCAGCAGCTTGATCCCCCTAGCGGGTGGGACCTACAATGAGCAGTTCTTC. Protein: CASSLIPLAGGTYNEQFF.

The chain couples TRBV3-1 (or the pseudogene TRBV3-2) to TRBJ2-5; D might be TRBD2 (5 bases). V shed 2 bases and J shed 7 bases, with 14 bases lying between them. Germline V gene data show CDR1 as LGHDT and CDR2 as YNNKEL (reference sequence). This CDR3 spans 14 amino acids. For the CDR3, the DNA is TGTGCCAGCAGCCAACTAGTCCACGAGGGGACCCAGTACTTC. This codes for CASSQLVHEGTQYF.

CDR3 nucleotide sequence: TGTGCCAGCAGCTACGGGGGAAACACCATATATTTT. Translation: CASSYGGNTIYF. The J gene is TRBJ1-3, the V gene TRBV28; no clear D gene. Trimming left V 6 bases short and J 4 bases short, with 7 bases between. CDR1 is MDHEN, CDR2 SYDVKM, per germline. This CDR3 spans 12 amino acids.

Regarding this clone: A read error may produce the germline difference seen at one junction end. For the CDR3, the DNA is TGTGCCAGCAGCTACTACCCACAGGGAACTAATGAAAAACTGTTTTTT. This encodes CASSYYPQGTNEKLFF. The V gene is TRBV6-5, the J gene TRBJ1-4; weak D call: TRBD1 (6 bases). Germline CDR1 reads MNHEY; CDR2 reads SVGAGI. CDR3 length equals 16 residues.

The chain joins TRBV28 to TRBJ1-2; TRBD1 agrees at 10 bases. The CDR3 is made up of 15 amino acids. J lost 6 bases, V lost 5 bases, and 9 bases had no gene match. Germline CDR1 is MDHEN and CDR2 is SYDVKM. CDR3 sequence: CASSPGDRGHHGYTF. CDR3 nucleotide sequence: TGTGCCAGCAGTCCGGGGGACAGGGGTCATCATGGCTACACCTTC.

The V and J genes are TRBV28 and TRBJ2-2; tentative D call: TRBD2 (5 bases). CDR3 length: 14 residues. Between the trimmed V and J ends, which lost 8 bases and 7 bases, there was a span of 17 bases. Germline loops: CDR1 MDHEN, CDR2 SYDVKM. CDR3 region: CASFRPGRGGELFF. CDR3 nucleotides: TGTGCCAGCTTTCGGCCGGGTCGGGGCGGGGAGCTGTTTTTT. Full variable domain (remainder filled in from reference TRBV28 and TRBJ2-2): DVKVTQSSRYLVKRTGEKVFLECVQDMDHENMFWYRQDPGLGLRLIYFSYDVKMKEKGDIPEGYSVSREKKERFSLILESASTNQTSMYLCASFRPGRGGELFFGEGSRLTVL.

This sequence joins TRBV7-2 and TRBJ2-7; the D is unclear. Germline values: CDR1 SGHTA, CDR2 FQGNSA. The CDR3 covers 13 residues. The germline V and J ends were trimmed by 1 base and 3 bases, with 7 bases remaining between them. The CDR3 DNA follows: TGTGCCAGCAGCTTAGGTTCGGGCTACGAGCAGTACTTC. Its translation: CASSLGSGYEQYF.

The rearrangement links TRBV7-2 to TRBJ2-5; TRBD1 agrees at 7 bases. CDR3 length: 15 amino acids. Unmatched junction bases numbered 14, after V lost 5 bases and J lost 8 bases. CDR1 is SGHTA, CDR2 FQGNSA, per germline. The CDR3 DNA follows: TGTGCCAGCAGCCCTCGGACAGGCCCCCTTGTTACCCAGTACTTC. It is translated as CASSPRTGPLVTQYF.

The chain combines TRBV5-1 with TRBJ2-2, with TRBD1 as a possible D gene (5 bases). The V and J ends lost 5 bases and 2 bases respectively, with 10 bases between them. In germline, CDR1 is SGHRS, CDR2 YFSETQ. The CDR3 has 14 residues. This chain's CDR3 is CASRWTQNTGELFF. For the CDR3, the DNA is TGCGCCAGCAGATGGACACAAAACACCGGGGAGCTGTTTTTT. Based on the CDR3 plus reference TRBV5-1 and TRBJ2-2, the full variable domain is KAGVTQTPRYLIKTRGQQVTLSCSPISGHRSVSWYQQTPGQGLQFLFEYFSETQRNKGNFPGRFSGRQFSNSRSEMNVSTLELGDSALYLCASRWTQNTGELFFGEGSRLTVL.

This clone was detected ten times or more. The chain links TRBV7-9 to TRBJ1-3; D is ambiguous. Deletions cut 3 bases from V and 3 bases from J, with 12 bases between. The CDR3 is 15 amino acids. Germline values: CDR1 SEHNR, CDR2 FQNEAQ (reference sequence). CDR3 amino acids: CASSFPPGGGNTIYF. CDR3 DNA: TGTGCCAGCAGCTTCCCCCCAGGTGGTGGAAACACCATATATTTT.